The subject of this entry is one T cell receptor beta chain. What it binds is not known. CDR1 is DFQATT and CDR2 is SNEGSKA in the germline V gene (reference sequence). The CDR3 length is 17 residues. The data belong to a study of CXCR3-negative and CXCR3-positive naive CD8 T cells. TRB cDNA libraries were made by UMI-labeled 5' RACE. TCRdb reprocessed the 5' RACE reads, with one entry per CDR3 protein and no DNA. Recorded for this sample: 46,000 or so distinct CDR3 sequences. Overall study results and limits: TRB CDR3 properties served as the basis for inferring TCR strength, and surface CD5 was comparable between naive subsets. Comparably high diversity was seen in both naive subsets, and much lower diversity in memory CD8+ cells.

Sequencing was carried out using naive CXCR3- CD8+ T cells from blood. Subset noted: CD45RO-CCR7+CD27+CD95- naive CD8+ T cells lacking CXCR3 (TNR3-). The receptor comes from a human donor in good health. Some clones in this sample may be carry-over from other donors' samples. The chain has TRBV20-1 and TRBJ2-7; with no DNA, the TCRdb D assignment of TRBD2 cannot be verified. The CDR3 is CSARDGLAGARSYEQYF.